This T cell receptor (beta chain) is from a study of human T cells and chemical hapten exposure. Regarding the study as a whole: Counts of TCRs above 1 in 1000 frequency stayed unchanged with DPC sensitization.

The sample holds many counts of this clonotype. Its antigen is unidentified. Each cDNA molecule in the library carried unique molecular identifiers. Original analysis: 100,000 or so TCRs per sample was the median, with a range of roughly 23,224 to 750,000. TCRdb reprocessed the RACE reads with MiXCR, giving one entry per CDR3 protein. TCRdb, rather than the study authors, made the V and J calls. The sample has about 82,000 distinct CDR3 sequences, under 10% seen once. Specified time point: healthy volunteer bleed at 6 weeks. It was unfractionated whole blood from which total RNA was extracted. The V end lost 8 bases, the J end lost 4 bases, and 14 bases lay between the germline ends. There are 13 residues in the CDR3. Germline CDR1 and CDR2: MNHEY and SVGAGI.

The rearrangement uses TRBV6-5 and TRBJ2-5; the D gene is possibly TRBD1 (6 bases). The clonotype was recovered from a male donor in good health. Some clones in this sample may be carry-over from other donors' samples. The sequencing sample was made of whole blood. The CDR3 bases are TGTGCCAGCCGTGAAGGGGGATCAGAGACCCAGTACTTC. Translating it yields CASREGGSETQYF.